This T cell receptor (beta chain) appears in the sequencing data of a study of shared clonotypes between healthy human individuals. Points from the study as a whole: In this cohort, only blood was sampled, and tissue repertoires likely differ. Naive subsets generally had larger estimated richness than memory subsets.

Naivety among CD8 cells was defined by CD45RO negativity and positive CCR7 selection, thereby excluding terminally differentiated effector memory CD45RA+ cells. Adults of Caucasian background living in Nashville, Tennessee made up all donors. Assay: immunoSEQ multiplex PCR; the TCRdb copy retains only in-frame clones and omits some. The repertoire holds under 2,000,000 clones, with about 95% as singletons. As to this clone: Its target is not known.

The clonotype comes from a man between 18 and 35 years old in good health. Sequenced material: naive CD8+ T cells sorted from blood.

In DNA form, the CDR3 reads TGTGCCAGCACATCGATGCGGGCTAGCGGGAGCCCAGATACGCAGTATTTT. This gives the protein CASTSMRASGSPDTQYF. This sequence joins TRBV27 and TRBJ2-3, with 10 bases aligning to TRBD2. V shed 7 bases and J 4 bases; nucleotides not matched to a gene: 14. Germline CDR1 reads MNHEY; CDR2 reads SMNVEV (reference sequence). The CDR3 contains 17 residues.